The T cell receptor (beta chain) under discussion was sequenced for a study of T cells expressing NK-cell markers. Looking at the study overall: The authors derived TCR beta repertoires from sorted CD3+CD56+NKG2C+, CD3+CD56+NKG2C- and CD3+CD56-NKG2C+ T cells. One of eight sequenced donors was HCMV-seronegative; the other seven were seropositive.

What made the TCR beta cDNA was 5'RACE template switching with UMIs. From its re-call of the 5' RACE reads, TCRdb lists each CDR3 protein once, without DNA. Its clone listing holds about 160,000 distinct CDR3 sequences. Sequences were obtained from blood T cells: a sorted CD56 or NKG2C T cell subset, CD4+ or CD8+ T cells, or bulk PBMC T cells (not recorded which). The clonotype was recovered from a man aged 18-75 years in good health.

CDR3 region: CASSSNSGNTIYF. J is TRBJ1-3 and V is TRBV6-5. The CDR3 runs 13 residues. CDR1 is MNHEY, CDR2 SVGAGI, per germline.